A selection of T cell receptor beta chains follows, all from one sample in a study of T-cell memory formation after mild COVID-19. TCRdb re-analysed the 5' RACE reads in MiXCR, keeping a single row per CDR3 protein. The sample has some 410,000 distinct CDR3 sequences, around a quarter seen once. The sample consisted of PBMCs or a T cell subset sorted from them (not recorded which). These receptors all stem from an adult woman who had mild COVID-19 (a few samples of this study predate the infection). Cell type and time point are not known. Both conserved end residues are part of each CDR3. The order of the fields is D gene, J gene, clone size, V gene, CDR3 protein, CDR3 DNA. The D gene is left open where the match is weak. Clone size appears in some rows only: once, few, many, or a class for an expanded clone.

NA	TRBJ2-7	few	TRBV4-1	CASSQQGSAGEQYF	TGCGCCAGCAGCCAACAGGGGAGTGCCGGGGAGCAGTACTTC
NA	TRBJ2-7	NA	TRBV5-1	CASSLEGGWAYEQYF	TGCGCCAGCAGCTTGGAAGGCGGCTGGGCCTACGAGCAGTACTTC
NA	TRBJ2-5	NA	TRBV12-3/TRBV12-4	CASSSDREETQYF	TGTGCCAGCAGTAGCGACCGGGAGGAGACCCAGTACTTC
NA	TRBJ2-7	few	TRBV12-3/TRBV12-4	CASSPWGGSDEQYF	TGTGCCAGCAGCCCGTGGGGGGGCTCGGACGAGCAGTACTTC
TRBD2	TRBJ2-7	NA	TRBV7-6	CASSWGLAGPRGNEQYF	TGTGCCAGCAGCTGGGGACTAGCGGGACCGAGAGGCAACGAGCAGTACTTC
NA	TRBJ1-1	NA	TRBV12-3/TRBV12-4	CASRSGANTEAFF	TGTGCCAGCAGGTCGGGGGCTAACACTGAAGCTTTCTTT
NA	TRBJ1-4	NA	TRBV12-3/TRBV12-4	CASSLGGVRLFF	TGTGCCAGCAGTTTAGGGGGGGTCAGACTGTTTTTT
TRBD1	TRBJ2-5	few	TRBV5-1	CASSKGGQGAGETQYF	TGCGCCAGCAGCAAGGGAGGACAGGGGGCCGGTGAGACCCAGTACTTC
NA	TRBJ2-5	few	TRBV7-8	CASSPPGIYPGGLETQYF	TGTGCCAGCAGCCCCCCGGGAATCTACCCCGGGGGTCTGGAGACCCAGTACTTC
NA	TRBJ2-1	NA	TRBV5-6	CASSVRGLYNEQFF	TGTGCCAGCAGCGTACGGGGACTGTACAATGAGCAGTTCTTC
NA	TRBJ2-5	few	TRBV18	CASSPRDRERQEMSQYF	TGTGCCAGCTCACCAAGGGACCGGGAGAGACAAGAGATGTCCCAGTACTTC
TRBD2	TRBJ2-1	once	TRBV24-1	CATSDPGTSGTEQFF	TGTGCCACCAGTGACCCTGGGACTAGCGGCACTGAGCAGTTCTTC
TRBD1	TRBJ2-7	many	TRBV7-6	CASSPGTGRAYEQYF	TGTGCCAGCAGCCCCGGGACAGGGCGAGCCTACGAGCAGTACTTC
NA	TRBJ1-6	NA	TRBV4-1	CASSPMDSLSSYNSPLHF	TGCGCCAGCAGCCCAATGGACAGCCTCAGCTCCTATAATTCACCCCTCCACTTT
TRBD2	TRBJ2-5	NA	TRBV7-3	CASSLTRGGRETQYF	TGTGCCAGCAGCTTAACGCGGGGGGGCCGTGAGACCCAGTACTTC
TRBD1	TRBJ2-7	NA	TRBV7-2	CASSLASTGGRDEQYF	TGTGCCAGCAGCTTAGCGAGTACAGGGGGTCGAGACGAGCAGTACTTC
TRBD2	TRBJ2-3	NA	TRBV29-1	CSVDAGDTDTQYF	TGCAGCGTTGATGCGGGGGACACAGATACGCAGTATTTT
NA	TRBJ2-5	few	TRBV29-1	CSVEGDEETQYF	TGCAGCGTTGAAGGAGACGAGGAGACCCAGTACTTC
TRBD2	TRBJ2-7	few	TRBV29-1	CSARTSGDEQYF	TGCAGCGCCCGGACTAGTGGTGACGAGCAGTACTTC